The present entry profiles one T cell receptor beta chain with its context. Participants were aged 18 to 89 years from about 25 US areas. Trimming stripped 1 base from V and 8 bases from J, with 10 bases between. The CDR3 extends over 13 amino acids. Germline CDR1 reads SGHRS; CDR2 reads YFSETQ. Profiling relied on immunoSEQ multiplex PCR, and the TCRdb table lists in-frame clones only, not all of them. The sample has 490,000 or so clones; approximately 86% are singletons. These data are taken from a study of blood T cell repertoires in COVID-19. On the study more broadly: There were acute and convalescent COVID-19 samples, and they came from the United States, Italy and Spain. In each case, the material was cDNA or gDNA derived from T cells, B-cell-depleted T cells, or PBMCs.

This sequence originates from a woman aged 55 to 70 who had recovered from COVID-19. Specimen: PBMCs or T cells enriched from blood (not recorded which). This rearrangement joins TRBV5-1 to TRBJ2-1; D call uncertain. CDR3 DNA: TGCGCCAGCAGCTTGAGGATTCGGGATGAGCAGTTCTTC. This translates into CASSLRIRDEQFF.